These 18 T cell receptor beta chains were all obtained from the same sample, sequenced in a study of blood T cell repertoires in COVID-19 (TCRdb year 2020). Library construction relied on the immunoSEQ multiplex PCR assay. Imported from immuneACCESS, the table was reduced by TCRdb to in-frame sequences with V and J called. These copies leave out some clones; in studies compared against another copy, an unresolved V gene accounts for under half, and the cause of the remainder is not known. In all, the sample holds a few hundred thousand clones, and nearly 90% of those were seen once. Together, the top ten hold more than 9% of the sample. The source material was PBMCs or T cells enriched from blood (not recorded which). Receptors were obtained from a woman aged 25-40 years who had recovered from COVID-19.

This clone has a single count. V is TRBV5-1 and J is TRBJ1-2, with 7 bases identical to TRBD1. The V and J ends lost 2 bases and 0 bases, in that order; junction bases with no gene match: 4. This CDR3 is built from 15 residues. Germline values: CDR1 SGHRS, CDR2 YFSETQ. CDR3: CASSFQGDANYGYTF. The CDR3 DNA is TGCGCCAGCAGCTTCCAGGGGGACGCTAACTATGGCTACACCTTC.

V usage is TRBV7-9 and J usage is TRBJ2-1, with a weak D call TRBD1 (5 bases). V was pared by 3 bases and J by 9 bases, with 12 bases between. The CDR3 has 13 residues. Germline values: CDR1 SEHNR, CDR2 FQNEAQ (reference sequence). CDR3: CASSLGPRGEQFF. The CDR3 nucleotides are TGTGCCAGCAGCTTGGGGCCCCGCGGTGAGCAGTTCTTC. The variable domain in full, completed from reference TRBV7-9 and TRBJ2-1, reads DTGVSQNPRHKITKRGQNVTFRCDPISEHNRLYWYRQTLGQGPEFLTYFQNEAQLEKSRLLSDRFSAERPKGSFSTLEIQRTEQGDSAMYLCASSLGPRGEQFFGPGTRLTVL.

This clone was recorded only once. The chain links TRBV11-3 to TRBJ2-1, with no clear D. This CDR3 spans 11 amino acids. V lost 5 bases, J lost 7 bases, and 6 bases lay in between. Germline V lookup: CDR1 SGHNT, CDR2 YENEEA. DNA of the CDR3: TGTGCCAGCAGCCTACAGAATGAGCAGTTCTTC. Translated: CASSLQNEQFF.

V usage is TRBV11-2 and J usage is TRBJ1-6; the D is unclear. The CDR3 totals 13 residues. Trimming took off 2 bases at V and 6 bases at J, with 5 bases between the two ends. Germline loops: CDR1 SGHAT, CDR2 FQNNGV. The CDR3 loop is CASSLQLNSPLHF. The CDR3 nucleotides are TGTGCCAGCAGCTTACAACTTAATTCACCCCTCCACTTT.

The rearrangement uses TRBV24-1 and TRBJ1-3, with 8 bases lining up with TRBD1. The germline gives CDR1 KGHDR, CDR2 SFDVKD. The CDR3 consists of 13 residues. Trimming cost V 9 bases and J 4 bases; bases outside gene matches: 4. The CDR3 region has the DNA TGTGCCACCCAGGACAGGGCAGGAAACACCATATATTTT. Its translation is CATQDRAGNTIYF.

The CDR3 coding sequence is TGTGCCAGCAGCTCCCCCGGCACTGAAGCTTTCTTT. Translation gives CASSSPGTEAFF. This chain joins TRBV5-4 and TRBJ1-1, with D uncertain. CDR3 length equals 12 residues. Trimming left V 3 bases short and J 4 bases short, with 7 bases between. The germline CDR1 and CDR2 sequences are SGHNT and YYREEE (reference sequence).

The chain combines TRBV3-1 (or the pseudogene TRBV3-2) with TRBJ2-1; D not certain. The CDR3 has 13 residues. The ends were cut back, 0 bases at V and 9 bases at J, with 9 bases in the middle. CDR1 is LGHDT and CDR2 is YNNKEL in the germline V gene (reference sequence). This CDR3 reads CASSQDIEAEQFF. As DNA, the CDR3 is TGTGCCAGCAGCCAAGATATAGAAGCTGAGCAGTTCTTC.

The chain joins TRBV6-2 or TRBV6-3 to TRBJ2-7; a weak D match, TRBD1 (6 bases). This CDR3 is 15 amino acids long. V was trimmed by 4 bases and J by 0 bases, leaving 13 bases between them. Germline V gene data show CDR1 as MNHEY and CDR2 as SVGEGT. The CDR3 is CASSFVEDSSYEQYF. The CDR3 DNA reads TGTGCCAGCAGTTTTGTCGAGGACAGCTCCTACGAGCAGTACTTC.

The DNA of the CDR3 is TGTGCCAGCAGCCTACAGGGACCCTACGAGCAGTACTTC. It is translated as CASSLQGPYEQYF. The V and J genes are TRBV6-5 and TRBJ2-7, with a possible D match to TRBD1 (6 bases). CDR1 MNHEY and CDR2 SVGAGI come from the germline V gene. CDR3 size: 13 residues. Between the trimmed V and J ends, which lost 6 bases and 2 bases, there was a span of 11 bases.

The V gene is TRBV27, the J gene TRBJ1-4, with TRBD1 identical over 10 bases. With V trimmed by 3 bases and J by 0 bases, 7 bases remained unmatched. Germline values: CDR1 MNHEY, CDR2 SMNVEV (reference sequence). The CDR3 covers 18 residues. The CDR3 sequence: CASSFLGQGLATNEKLFF. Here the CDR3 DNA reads TGTGCCAGCAGTTTTCTGGGACAGGGGTTGGCAACTAATGAAAAACTGTTTTTT.

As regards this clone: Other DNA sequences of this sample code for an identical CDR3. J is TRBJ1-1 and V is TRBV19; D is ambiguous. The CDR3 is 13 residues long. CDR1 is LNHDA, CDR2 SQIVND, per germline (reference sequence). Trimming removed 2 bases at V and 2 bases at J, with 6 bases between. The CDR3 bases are TGTGCCAGTAGTATAACAGAAAACACTGAAGCTTTCTTT. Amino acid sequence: CASSITENTEAFF.

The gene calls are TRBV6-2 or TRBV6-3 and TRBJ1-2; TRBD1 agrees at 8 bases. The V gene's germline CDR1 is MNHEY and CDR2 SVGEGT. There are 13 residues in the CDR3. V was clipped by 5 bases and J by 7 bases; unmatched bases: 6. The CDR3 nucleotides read TGTGCCAGCAGTCCGGACAGGGAGGGTGGCTACACCTTC. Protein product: CASSPDREGGYTF.

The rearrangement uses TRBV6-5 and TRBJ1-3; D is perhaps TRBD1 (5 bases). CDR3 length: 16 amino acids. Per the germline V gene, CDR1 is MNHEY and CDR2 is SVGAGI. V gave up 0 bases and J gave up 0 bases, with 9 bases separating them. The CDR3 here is CASSYSRQLSGNTIYF. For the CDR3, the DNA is TGTGCCAGCAGTTACTCGAGACAGCTCTCTGGAAACACCATATATTTT.

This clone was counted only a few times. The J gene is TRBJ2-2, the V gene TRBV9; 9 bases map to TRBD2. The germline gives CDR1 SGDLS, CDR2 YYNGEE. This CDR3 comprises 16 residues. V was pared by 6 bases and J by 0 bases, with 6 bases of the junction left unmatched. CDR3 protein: CASTTIAGANTGELFF. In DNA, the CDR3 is TGTGCCAGCACGACGATAGCGGGGGCGAACACCGGGGAGCTGTTTTTT.

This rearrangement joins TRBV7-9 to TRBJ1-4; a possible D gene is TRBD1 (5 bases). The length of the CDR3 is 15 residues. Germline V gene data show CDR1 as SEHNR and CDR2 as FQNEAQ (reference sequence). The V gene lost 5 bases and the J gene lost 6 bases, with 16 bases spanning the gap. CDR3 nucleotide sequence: TGTGCCAGCAGCAGCCCCCAGGGTGGGGATGAAAAACTGTTTTTT. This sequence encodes CASSSPQGGDEKLFF.

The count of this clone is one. The CDR3 here is CASSLRGGGEKLFF. For the CDR3, the DNA is TGTGCCAGCAGCTTAAGAGGGGGTGGTGAAAAACTGTTTTTT. The chain uses TRBV7-9 and TRBJ1-4; D is possibly TRBD1 (6 bases). Trimming cost V 2 bases and J 7 bases, with 11 bases left between them. This CDR3 contains 14 residues. Germline CDR1 and CDR2: SEHNR and FQNEAQ (reference sequence).

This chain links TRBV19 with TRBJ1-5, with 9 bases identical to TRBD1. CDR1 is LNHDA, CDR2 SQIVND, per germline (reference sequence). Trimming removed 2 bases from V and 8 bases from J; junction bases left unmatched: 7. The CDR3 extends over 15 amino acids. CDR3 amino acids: CASSIYRQGVEPQHF. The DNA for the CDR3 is TGTGCCAGTAGTATATACCGACAGGGGGTCGAGCCCCAGCATTTT. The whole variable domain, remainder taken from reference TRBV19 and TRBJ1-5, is DGGITQSPKYLFRKEGQNVTLSCEQNLNHDAMYWYRQDPGQGLRLIYYSQIVNDFQKGDIAEGYSVSREKKESFPLTVTSAQKNPTAFYLCASSIYRQGVEPQHFGDGTRLSIL.

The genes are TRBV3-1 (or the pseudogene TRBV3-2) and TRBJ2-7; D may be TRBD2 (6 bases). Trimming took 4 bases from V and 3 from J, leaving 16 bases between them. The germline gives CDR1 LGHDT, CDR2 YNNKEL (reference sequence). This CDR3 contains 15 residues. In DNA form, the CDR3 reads TGTGCCAGCAGCCCCGAGGGACTTGGGCACTACGAGCAGTACTTC. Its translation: CASSPEGLGHYEQYF.